This TCR beta chain was retrieved from a study of cytomegalovirus exposure and HLA in healthy donors. Study context: Tens of millions of unique TCR sequences came from HLA-typed donors in an early release.

General study findings and limits: A few of the chains that were CMV-associated were confirmed in vitro to be specific for CMV antigens.

As to this clone: Antigen unknown.

Primers included in the PCR were 60 Vbeta and 13 Jbeta primers. Repertoires were generated with immunoSEQ multiplex PCR, while TCRdb's copy carries only in-frame clones and drops some. The sample has roughly 170,000 clones, about 80% seen once. The sample was PBMCs. The sequence derives from a young man in good health and CMV-seronegative.

As DNA, the CDR3 is TGTGCCAGCAGCTTCTCAGGGATGAACACTGAAGCTTTCTTT. Translated, it gives CASSFSGMNTEAFF. This chain links TRBV7-9 with TRBJ1-1; possibly TRBD1 for D (5 bases). The CDR3 length is 14 residues. The V and J ends lost 3 bases and 0 bases respectively, with 8 bases between them. Germline CDR1 reads SEHNR; CDR2 reads FQNEAQ (reference sequence).